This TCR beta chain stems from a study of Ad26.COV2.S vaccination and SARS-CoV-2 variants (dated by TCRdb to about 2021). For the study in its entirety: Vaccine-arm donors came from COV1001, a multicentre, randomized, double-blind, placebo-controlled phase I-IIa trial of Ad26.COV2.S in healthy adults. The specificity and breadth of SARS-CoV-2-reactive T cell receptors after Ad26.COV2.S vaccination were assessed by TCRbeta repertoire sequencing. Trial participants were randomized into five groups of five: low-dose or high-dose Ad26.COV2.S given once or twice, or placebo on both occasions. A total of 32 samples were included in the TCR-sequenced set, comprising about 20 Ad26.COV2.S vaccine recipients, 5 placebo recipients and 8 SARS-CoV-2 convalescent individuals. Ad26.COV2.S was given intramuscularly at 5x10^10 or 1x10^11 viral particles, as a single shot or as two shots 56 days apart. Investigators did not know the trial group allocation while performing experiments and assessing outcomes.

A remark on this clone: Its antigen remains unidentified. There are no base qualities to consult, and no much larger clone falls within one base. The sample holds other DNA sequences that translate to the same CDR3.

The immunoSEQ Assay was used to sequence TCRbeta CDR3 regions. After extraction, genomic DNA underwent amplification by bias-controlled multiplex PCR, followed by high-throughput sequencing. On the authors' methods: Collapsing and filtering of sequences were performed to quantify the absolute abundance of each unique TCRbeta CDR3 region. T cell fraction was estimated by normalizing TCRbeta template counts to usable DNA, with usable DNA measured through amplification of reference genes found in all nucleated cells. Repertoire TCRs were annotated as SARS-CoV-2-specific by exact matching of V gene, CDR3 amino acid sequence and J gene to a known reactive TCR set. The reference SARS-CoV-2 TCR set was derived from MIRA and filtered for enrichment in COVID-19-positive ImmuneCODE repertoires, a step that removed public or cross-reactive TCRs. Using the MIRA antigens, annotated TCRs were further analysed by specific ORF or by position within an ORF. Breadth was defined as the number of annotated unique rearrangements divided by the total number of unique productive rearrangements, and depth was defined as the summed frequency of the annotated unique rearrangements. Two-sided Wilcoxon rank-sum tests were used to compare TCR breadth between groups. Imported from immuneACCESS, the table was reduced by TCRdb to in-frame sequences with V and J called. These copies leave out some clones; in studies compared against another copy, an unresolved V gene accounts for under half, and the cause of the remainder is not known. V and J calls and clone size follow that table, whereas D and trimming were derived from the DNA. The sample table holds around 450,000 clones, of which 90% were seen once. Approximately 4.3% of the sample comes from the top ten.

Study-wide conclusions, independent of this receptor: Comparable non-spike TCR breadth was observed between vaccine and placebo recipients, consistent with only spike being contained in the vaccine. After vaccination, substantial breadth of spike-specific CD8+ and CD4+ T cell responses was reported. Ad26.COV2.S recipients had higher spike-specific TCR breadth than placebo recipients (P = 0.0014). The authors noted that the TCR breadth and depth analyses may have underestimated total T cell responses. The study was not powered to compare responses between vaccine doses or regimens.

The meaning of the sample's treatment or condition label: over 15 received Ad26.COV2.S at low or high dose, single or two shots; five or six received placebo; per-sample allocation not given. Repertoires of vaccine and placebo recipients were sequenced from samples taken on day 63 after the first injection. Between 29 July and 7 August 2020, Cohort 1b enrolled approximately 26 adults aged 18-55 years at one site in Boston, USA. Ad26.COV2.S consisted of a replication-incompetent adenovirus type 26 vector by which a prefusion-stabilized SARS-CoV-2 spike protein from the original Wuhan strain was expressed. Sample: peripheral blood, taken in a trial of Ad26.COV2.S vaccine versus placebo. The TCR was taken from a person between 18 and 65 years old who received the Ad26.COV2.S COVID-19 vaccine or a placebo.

The nucleotides read TGTGCCAGTAGTTTGGGACAGGGGGCCTACGAGCAGTACTTC. Its translation reads: CASSLGQGAYEQYF. The rearranged chain carries TRBV19 and TRBJ2-7; TRBD1 agrees with 11 junctional bases. CDR3 length: 14 amino acids, cysteine to phenylalanine. The kept DNA is CDR3 alone, 42 bases in frame from the first base. The germline V gene (reference sequence) gives CDR1 as LNHDA and CDR2 as SQIVND. V ends up 5 bases short and J 2 bases short, with an unmatched junction base count of 2.